Listed below are T cell receptor beta chains from one sample, sequenced in a study of cytomegalovirus exposure and HLA in healthy donors. Only in-frame clones appear in the TCRdb table, and some are missing; sequencing was by immunoSEQ multiplex PCR. The sample carries about 170,000 clones, 80% to 90% recorded once. The specimen was PBMCs. These TCRs come from a man under 40 in good health and CMV-seropositive. Each CDR3 is given with its conserved first and last residue. Fields, in order: D gene, V gene, clone size, J gene, CDR3 DNA, CDR3 protein. The D gene is left open where the match is weak. Not all rows give a size; the values are once, few, many and, for expanded clones, a class.

d_call: TRBD2; v_call: TRBV5-1; clone_size: -; j_call: TRBJ2-5; cdr3_nt: TGCGCCAGCAGCTCAAATCTAGCGGTGGGGGGTTACCAAGAGACCCAGTACTTC; cdr3_aa: CASSSNLAVGGYQETQYF
d_call: -; v_call: TRBV7-9; clone_size: -; j_call: TRBJ2-5; cdr3_nt: TGTGCCAGCAGCTCTGATAGGACCCAGTACTTC; cdr3_aa: CASSSDRTQYF
d_call: -; v_call: TRBV2; clone_size: -; j_call: TRBJ1-1; cdr3_nt: TGTGCCAGCAGTGTTTGGCTGAACACTGAAGCTTTCTTT; cdr3_aa: CASSVWLNTEAFF
d_call: TRBD1; v_call: TRBV7-9; clone_size: -; j_call: TRBJ2-5; cdr3_nt: TGTGCCAGCAGCTGGTTTAGGGGGCCTCAAGAGACCCAGTACTTC; cdr3_aa: CASSWFRGPQETQYF
d_call: TRBD2; v_call: TRBV7-9; clone_size: -; j_call: TRBJ2-7; cdr3_nt: TGTGCCAGCAGCCCACGACTAGCGGGTCCCTACGAGCAGTACTTC; cdr3_aa: CASSPRLAGPYEQYF
d_call: -; v_call: TRBV6-1; clone_size: -; j_call: TRBJ1-3; cdr3_nt: TGTGCCTCTCTCCCCGGCTCTGGAAACACCATATATTTT; cdr3_aa: CASLPGSGNTIYF
d_call: -; v_call: TRBV27; clone_size: -; j_call: TRBJ2-3; cdr3_nt: TGTGCCAGCAGTTTAGCCGGTCTCACAGATACGCAGTATTTT; cdr3_aa: CASSLAGLTDTQYF
d_call: -; v_call: TRBV29-1; clone_size: -; j_call: TRBJ2-7; cdr3_nt: TGCAGCGTGAACCGGGACAACTACGAGCAGTACTTC; cdr3_aa: CSVNRDNYEQYF
d_call: -; v_call: TRBV12-5; clone_size: -; j_call: TRBJ2-3; cdr3_nt: TGTGCTAGTGGTTCGACTAGAATGACAGATACGCAGTATTTT; cdr3_aa: CASGSTRMTDTQYF
d_call: TRBD2; v_call: TRBV27; clone_size: -; j_call: TRBJ2-1; cdr3_nt: TGTGCCAGCAGTTTAGCGTTAGGCGGGAGGGCCTACAATGAGCAGTTCTTC; cdr3_aa: CASSLALGGRAYNEQFF
d_call: TRBD2; v_call: TRBV9; clone_size: once; j_call: TRBJ2-1; cdr3_nt: TGTGCCAGCAGCGCCGCCGGGACTATCTACAATGAGCAGTTCTTC; cdr3_aa: CASSAAGTIYNEQFF
d_call: TRBD1; v_call: TRBV15; clone_size: -; j_call: TRBJ2-5; cdr3_nt: TGTGCCACCAGTCAGGGGGCGAAGGAGACCCAGTACTTC; cdr3_aa: CATSQGAKETQYF
d_call: TRBD2; v_call: TRBV18; clone_size: -; j_call: TRBJ2-1; cdr3_nt: TGTGCCAGCTCGCCTCTAGCGGGGGTTGAGGATGAGCAGTTCTTC; cdr3_aa: CASSPLAGVEDEQFF
d_call: -; v_call: TRBV15; clone_size: -; j_call: TRBJ2-3; cdr3_nt: TGTGCCACCAGCAGAGATTTCGGGGATACGCAGTATTTT; cdr3_aa: CATSRDFGDTQYF
d_call: TRBD1; v_call: TRBV6-5; clone_size: -; j_call: TRBJ1-1; cdr3_nt: TGTGCCAGCAGTACACACAGGGGTTGGGGCACTGAAGCTTTCTTT; cdr3_aa: CASSTHRGWGTEAFF
d_call: -; v_call: TRBV6-5; clone_size: -; j_call: TRBJ1-2; cdr3_nt: TGTGCCAGCAGTTACGGGGACACCGTGAGCTATGGCTACACCTTC; cdr3_aa: CASSYGDTVSYGYTF
d_call: TRBD1; v_call: TRBV18; clone_size: -; j_call: TRBJ2-7; cdr3_nt: TGTGCCAGCTCACCACCCAGGGGGCGCGTACGAAAAATCGGCGAGCAGTACTTC; cdr3_aa: CASSPPRGRVRKIGEQYF
d_call: TRBD1; v_call: TRBV6-1; clone_size: once; j_call: TRBJ1-2; cdr3_nt: TGTGCCAGCAGTGAAGCCGGACAGGGGGACTATGGCTACACCTTC; cdr3_aa: CASSEAGQGDYGYTF
d_call: -; v_call: TRBV5-3; clone_size: -; j_call: TRBJ1-1; cdr3_nt: TGTGCCTTCCACAGGGAGAACACTGAAGCTTTCTTT; cdr3_aa: CAFHRENTEAFF
d_call: -; v_call: TRBV4-1; clone_size: many; j_call: TRBJ1-1; cdr3_nt: TGCGCCAGCAGCCAAGGGCCGGGAATGAACACTGAAGCTTTCTTT; cdr3_aa: CASSQGPGMNTEAFF
d_call: -; v_call: TRBV5-1; clone_size: -; j_call: TRBJ2-7; cdr3_nt: TGCGCCAGCAGCTTTGGGTGGCAGGCCGATTTCCAGGACTCCTACGAGCAGTACTTC; cdr3_aa: CASSFGWQADFQDSYEQYF
d_call: -; v_call: TRBV5-1; clone_size: -; j_call: TRBJ2-1; cdr3_nt: TGCGCCAGCAGCTTGGCCCAGGGCTACAATGAGCAGTTCTTC; cdr3_aa: CASSLAQGYNEQFF
d_call: TRBD1; v_call: TRBV27; clone_size: -; j_call: TRBJ2-1; cdr3_nt: TGTGCCAGCAGTTTATCGGACAGGGGACATGAGCAGTTCTTC; cdr3_aa: CASSLSDRGHEQFF
d_call: -; v_call: TRBV7-3; clone_size: few; j_call: TRBJ2-3; cdr3_nt: TGTGCCAGCAGCTTAAGGCCTGTTTCCACAGATACGCAGTATTTT; cdr3_aa: CASSLRPVSTDTQYF
d_call: -; v_call: TRBV27; clone_size: -; j_call: TRBJ2-7; cdr3_nt: TGTGCCAGCAGTAATCTACACGAGCAGTACTTC; cdr3_aa: CASSNLHEQYF
d_call: -; v_call: TRBV6-5; clone_size: -; j_call: TRBJ1-1; cdr3_nt: TGTGCCAGCAAGGAGGGTCGGGGGTACACTGAAGCTTTCTTT; cdr3_aa: CASKEGRGYTEAFF
d_call: TRBD1; v_call: TRBV19; clone_size: -; j_call: TRBJ1-5; cdr3_nt: TGTGCCAGTAGTAGGACAGGGATTATCGTTAGCAATCAGCCCCAGCATTTT; cdr3_aa: CASSRTGIIVSNQPQHF
d_call: TRBD1; v_call: TRBV18; clone_size: -; j_call: TRBJ2-5; cdr3_nt: TGTGCCAGCTCACCGGGACAGGGGCAAGAGACCCAGTACTTC; cdr3_aa: CASSPGQGQETQYF
d_call: -; v_call: TRBV7-3; clone_size: -; j_call: TRBJ2-1; cdr3_nt: TGTGCCAGCAGCTCTCACCCAACTAGTATTGTTGAGCAGTTCTTC; cdr3_aa: CASSSHPTSIVEQFF
d_call: -; v_call: TRBV6-5; clone_size: -; j_call: TRBJ2-7; cdr3_nt: TGTGCCAGCAGTTACTCCCCAGGGAATTACTACGAGCAGTACTTC; cdr3_aa: CASSYSPGNYYEQYF
d_call: TRBD1; v_call: TRBV5-1; clone_size: -; j_call: TRBJ1-1; cdr3_nt: TGCGCCAGCAGCTTGGAGCCGGGACAGGGGCGCGTAGCTTTCTTT; cdr3_aa: CASSLEPGQGRVAFF
d_call: TRBD1; v_call: TRBV6-5; clone_size: -; j_call: TRBJ1-2; cdr3_nt: TGTGCCAGCAGTTACTCTTTCCAGGGGGTTAACTATGGCTACACCTTC; cdr3_aa: CASSYSFQGVNYGYTF
d_call: TRBD2; v_call: TRBV15; clone_size: -; j_call: TRBJ2-1; cdr3_nt: TGTGCCACCAGCAGAGATGGCGGCGGGGGCTCCTACAATGAGCAGTTCTTC; cdr3_aa: CATSRDGGGGSYNEQFF
d_call: TRBD1; v_call: TRBV18; clone_size: -; j_call: TRBJ1-1; cdr3_nt: TGTGCCAGCTCACCAATCCCGGGACAGGGGGCGAGAGCTTTCTTT; cdr3_aa: CASSPIPGQGARAFF
d_call: -; v_call: TRBV2; clone_size: -; j_call: TRBJ2-6; cdr3_nt: TGTGCCAGCAAAGCTGGCTCTGGGGCCAACGTCCTGACTTTC; cdr3_aa: CASKAGSGANVLTF